This T cell receptor beta chain was sequenced during a study of T cells in pancreatic ductal adenocarcinoma (dated by TCRdb to about 2017). For context, the study as a whole: The work assessed suppressive cells as well as CD8+ T cells infiltrating resected pancreatic ductal adenocarcinoma, measuring their numbers, locations, and properties, in order to shed light on the adaptive T-cell response that occurs naturally. Broader findings and caveats from the paper: Since most people with pancreatic cancer show up with disease that cannot be operated on, the resected cohort was biased toward the minority who had early-stage disease. More total productive templates and 6.5 to 9.5-fold more unique clonotypes were found in blood samples than in tumor samples. There was no significant difference in T-cell clonality between tumor and blood, where mean clonality was about 0.1 for tumors and roughly 0.068 for blood. Because tumors are enriched in CD45RO+ effector T cells rather than naive T cells, which biases toward lower diversity, comparisons of clonality between tumor and blood may be biased.

The immunoSEQ hsTCRB kit was used to amplify TCR beta CDR3 regions from genomic DNA. An Illumina HiSeq system was used for high-throughput TRB CDR3 sequencing. Per the authors' processing: Sequencing reads were analyzed with the immunoSEQ software, and nonproductive sequences with premature stops or frame-shifts were excluded. Repertoire clonality was computed as one minus Shannon entropy normalized by log2 of the number of unique productive sequences. As stored in TCRdb, this immuneACCESS dataset retains in-frame rearrangements with V and J assigned. A fraction of the clones does not appear; measured against another copy, unresolved V genes explain less than half of the discrepancy, and the remainder lacks a known reason. V, J and clone size reflect that table, while D and trimming were determined from the DNA. The sample data list more than 85,000 clones, and 90% to 95% of these were observed just once. The ten largest clones represent approximately 3.1% of the sample.

CDR1 and CDR2 are drawn from the germline V gene: MRHNA, SNTAGT. The V end gives up 2 bases and the J end 1 base, leaving 3 bases in the junction not matched to a gene. Counted from cysteine to phenylalanine, this CDR3 has 15 amino acids. The kept DNA is CDR3 alone, 45 bases in frame from the first base. The selected pancreatic ductal adenocarcinoma patients had received surgery without neoadjuvant therapy. After peripheral blood was drawn into heparin tubes, PBMCs were separated on a histopaque density gradient and then cryopreserved in approximately 9.1% DMSO. Using the DNeasy Blood and Tissue Kit along with Proteinase K and RNase treatment, genomic DNA was extracted from roughly seven PBMC specimens and roughly 10 flash-frozen tumor specimens. This clone was seen just once. The specificity of this receptor is unknown. Base qualities are not at hand, and no much larger clone is one base apart.

The chain employs TRBV6-4 and TRBJ2-7; TRBD2 agrees with 9 junctional bases. The receptor was derived from a human donor with pancreatic ductal adenocarcinoma. Sequencing was performed on PBMCs. CDR3 protein: CASSDGTSLSYEQYF. Here is the DNA: TGTGCCAGCAGTGACGGGACTAGCCTTTCCTACGAGCAGTACTTC.